What follows describes a single T cell receptor beta chain. What it recognizes is unknown. This specimen comes from a study of vaccination and CD4 T cells after COVID-19. Sequencing of DNA taken from cultured CD4+ T cells relied on the Oncomine TCR Beta short-read assay. Using its own MiXCR run on the PCR reads, TCRdb lists one record per CDR3 protein. The sample has some 10,000 distinct CDR3 sequences; roughly two fifths are singletons. Treatment: roughly 10-day PBMC culture with coronavirus spike peptide pools or control peptides (ViraFEST assay). This CDR3 has 15 residues. The ends lost 0 bases at V and 7 bases at J; junction bases unmatched: 3. Germline values: CDR1 LNHDA, CDR2 SQIVND (reference sequence).

The sequence was collected from a human donor who had recovered from COVID-19. The chain recombines TRBV19 with TRBJ2-1; 10 positions agree with TRBD1. The specimen was CD4+ T cells from blood, cultured in vitro. In DNA form, the CDR3 reads TGTGCCAGTAGTATAGAGAGGACAGGGGGGAATGAGCAGTTCTTC. It codes for CASSIERTGGNEQFF.